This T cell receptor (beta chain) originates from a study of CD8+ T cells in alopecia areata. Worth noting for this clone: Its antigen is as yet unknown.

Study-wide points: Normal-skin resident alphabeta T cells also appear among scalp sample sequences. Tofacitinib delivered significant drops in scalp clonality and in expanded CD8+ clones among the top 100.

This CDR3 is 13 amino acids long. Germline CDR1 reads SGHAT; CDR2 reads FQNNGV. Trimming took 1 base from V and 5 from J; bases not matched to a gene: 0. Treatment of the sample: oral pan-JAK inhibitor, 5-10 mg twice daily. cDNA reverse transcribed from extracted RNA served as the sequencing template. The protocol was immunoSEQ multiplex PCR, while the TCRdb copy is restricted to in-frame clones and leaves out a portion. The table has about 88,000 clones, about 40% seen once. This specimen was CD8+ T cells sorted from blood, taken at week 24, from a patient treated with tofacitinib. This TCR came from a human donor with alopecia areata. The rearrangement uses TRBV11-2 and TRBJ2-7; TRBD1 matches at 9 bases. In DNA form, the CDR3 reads TGTGCCAGCAGCTTAGGGACAGGGGACGAGCAGTACTTC. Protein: CASSLGTGDEQYF.